What follows is one T cell receptor beta chain and its context. Antigen specificity is unknown. Sequenced by immunoSEQ multiplex PCR; TCRdb stores in-frame clones only, minus some. The table has around 340,000 clones, more than 85% seen once. The time point: blood from clinic visit 5 months post-surgery; TSC patient then seizure free. The sequenced cases were selected for having the highest brain T cell transcript signatures. The data stem from a study of brain T cells in children with intractable seizures. Per germline, CDR1 SGHDN and CDR2 FVKESK. Trimming left V 0 bases short and J 5 bases short, with 19 bases between. This CDR3 is 17 amino acids long. Overall study findings and caveats: Patients' HCMV serostatus was unknown; virus specificity rests on CDR3 similarity alone.

The sample in question was peripheral blood, obtained 4 to 6 months after surgery. This receptor was obtained from a boy under three years old with tuberous sclerosis and intractable seizures. This chain uses TRBV14 with TRBJ1-2; perhaps TRBD1 as D (5 bases). Here the CDR3 DNA reads TGTGCCAGCAGCCAAGATGTGCGGGGCGCGAACGATTATGGCTACACCTTC. Protein sequence: CASSQDVRGANDYGYTF. Based on the CDR3 plus reference TRBV14 and TRBJ1-2, the full variable domain is EAGVTQFPSHSVIEKGQTVTLRCDPISGHDNLYWYRRVMGKEIKFLLHFVKESKQDESGMPNNRFLAERTGGTYSTLKVQPAELEDSGVYFCASSQDVRGANDYGYTFGSGTRLTVV.